The rows below give T cell receptor beta chains drawn from one sample of a study of blood T cell repertoires in COVID-19. Measured with immunoSEQ multiplex PCR; TCRdb has only the in-frame clones, and not every one. The table shows roughly 200,000 clones, with about 81% occurring only once. The material sequenced was peripheral blood. The source is a woman aged 80 or over with COVID-19, enrolled during active disease. CDR3s include the opening cysteine and the closing phenylalanine or tryptophan. Each record gives: D gene, clone size, V gene, J gene, CDR3 DNA, CDR3 protein. D genes are given only for firm matches. Clone sizes are given selectively: once, few, many, or a class where the clone is expanded.

D: TRBD2; size: -; V: TRBV11-2; J: TRBJ2-1; DNA: TGTGCCAGCAGAGCACCTAGCGGAACAGAGCAGTTCTTC; CDR3: CASRAPSGTEQFF
D: TRBD1; size: -; V: TRBV2; J: TRBJ2-7; DNA: TGTGCCAGCAGTGAACCGCAGGGGGATTACGAGCAGTACTTC; CDR3: CASSEPQGDYEQYF
D: -; size: -; V: TRBV2; J: TRBJ2-3; DNA: TGTGCCAGCAGTGGCCTATTACGGGCAGATACGCAGTATTTT; CDR3: CASSGLLRADTQYF
D: -; size: -; V: TRBV5-5; J: TRBJ1-1; DNA: TGTGCCAGCAGCTTGGAAACAGGGAGAGCTTTCTTT; CDR3: CASSLETGRAFF
D: TRBD2; size: -; V: TRBV7-2; J: TRBJ2-7; DNA: TGTGCCAGCAGCTTAACTAGCGGGGGCTCCTACGAGCAGTACTTC; CDR3: CASSLTSGGSYEQYF
D: -; size: -; V: TRBV10-3; J: TRBJ2-7; DNA: TGTGCCATCAGGGGAGGAGCGTCCACCTACGAGCAGTACTTC; CDR3: CAIRGGASTYEQYF
D: TRBD1; size: -; V: TRBV6-5; J: TRBJ2-1; DNA: TGTGCCAGCAGTTCCGGGACAGGGCCCTACAATGAGCAGTTCTTC; CDR3: CASSSGTGPYNEQFF
D: -; size: -; V: TRBV27; J: TRBJ1-6; DNA: TGTGCCAGCAGTTTATTTTACTTTTCACCCCTCCACTTT; CDR3: CASSLFYFSPLHF
D: -; size: -; V: TRBV7-9; J: TRBJ1-4; DNA: TGTGCCAGCAGCTCAGGGGCTAATGAAAAACTGTTTTTT; CDR3: CASSSGANEKLFF
D: -; size: -; V: TRBV27; J: TRBJ2-1; DNA: TGTGCCAGCAGAGGACACAGCTCCTACAATGAGCAGTTCTTC; CDR3: CASRGHSSYNEQFF
D: -; size: once; V: TRBV9; J: TRBJ1-2; DNA: TGTGCCAGCAGCGTAGACAGCTCTAACTATGGCTACACCTTC; CDR3: CASSVDSSNYGYTF
D: -; size: -; V: TRBV7-2; J: TRBJ2-2; DNA: TGTGCCAGCAGGTCGCATGGAGGAGCCACCGGGGAGCTGTTTTTT; CDR3: CASRSHGGATGELFF
D: -; size: -; V: TRBV7-9; J: TRBJ2-7; DNA: TGTGCCAGCAGGTCAGGGGCAGGCAGCTCCTACGAGCAGTACTTC; CDR3: CASRSGAGSSYEQYF
D: -; size: -; V: TRBV29-1; J: TRBJ1-1; DNA: TGCAGCGTTGGGGTCCGGGGGGGCACTGAAGCTTTCTTT; CDR3: CSVGVRGGTEAFF
D: -; size: once; V: TRBV28; J: TRBJ1-6; DNA: TGTGCCAGCAGCCCTACGACAGTTTCACCCCTCCACTTT; CDR3: CASSPTTVSPLHF
D: TRBD1; size: -; V: TRBV6-5; J: TRBJ2-7; DNA: TGTGCCAGCAGTTACCTCCATGGGACAGGGGCCTACGAGCAGTACTTC; CDR3: CASSYLHGTGAYEQYF
D: -; size: -; V: TRBV2; J: TRBJ2-5; DNA: TGTGCCAGCAGTCAGGACAGTCTACAAGAGACCCAGTACTTC; CDR3: CASSQDSLQETQYF
D: -; size: -; V: TRBV5-8; J: TRBJ2-7; DNA: TGTGCCAGCAGCCCTCAGGCAAACGAGCAGTACTTC; CDR3: CASSPQANEQYF
D: -; size: -; V: TRBV12-5; J: TRBJ2-1; DNA: TGTGCTAGTGGAGCAGGCGTTACCCTCTGGAATGAGCAGTTCTTC; CDR3: CASGAGVTLWNEQFF
D: -; size: once; V: TRBV11-3; J: TRBJ2-1; DNA: TGTGCCAGCAGCTTAGCGTCAGCGGCCTCCTACAATGAGCAGTTCTTC; CDR3: CASSLASAASYNEQFF
D: TRBD2; size: -; V: TRBV11-2; J: TRBJ2-1; DNA: TGTGCCAGCAGCCTATATGGACTAGACGGTGAGCAGTTCTTC; CDR3: CASSLYGLDGEQFF
D: -; size: -; V: TRBV19; J: TRBJ1-2; DNA: TGTGCCAGTAGTCTAGGGGGAGTCCCCTATGGCTACACCTTC; CDR3: CASSLGGVPYGYTF
D: TRBD1; size: -; V: TRBV27; J: TRBJ2-7; DNA: TGTGCCAGCAGTTTATCTCGGGACAGGGGCTACACTACTAGGGCCTACGAGCAGTACTTC; CDR3: CASSLSRDRGYTTRAYEQYF
D: -; size: -; V: TRBV9; J: TRBJ2-2; DNA: TGTGCCAGCAGCCTCCACGGCGGTAGCACCGGGGAGCTGTTTTTT; CDR3: CASSLHGGSTGELFF
D: TRBD1; size: -; V: TRBV5-1; J: TRBJ1-2; DNA: TGCGCCAGCAGCTTGGTATCAGGGACAGCTAATCACTATGGCTACACCTTC; CDR3: CASSLVSGTANHYGYTF
D: TRBD2; size: many; V: TRBV7-3; J: TRBJ2-3; DNA: TGTGCCAGCAGCTCTTGGGGGGGAGATACGCAGTATTTT; CDR3: CASSSWGGDTQYF
D: TRBD1; size: -; V: TRBV7-2; J: TRBJ2-5; DNA: TGTGCCAGCAGCTTCCGACAGGGCGGAGAGACCCAGTACTTC; CDR3: CASSFRQGGETQYF
D: TRBD2; size: -; V: TRBV4-3; J: TRBJ2-3; DNA: TGCGCCAGCAGCCAAGGATTACTAGCGGGGGCGGCAGATACGCAGTATTTT; CDR3: CASSQGLLAGAADTQYF
D: TRBD2; size: -; V: TRBV2; J: TRBJ2-7; DNA: TGTGCCGGCTCTCCGGGAGGGTTCAGCGAGCAGTACTTC; CDR3: CAGSPGGFSEQYF
D: -; size: few; V: TRBV14; J: TRBJ2-2; DNA: TGTGCCAGCAGCCAAGGCAGGCACGGGGAGCTGTTTTTT; CDR3: CASSQGRHGELFF
D: -; size: once; V: TRBV13; J: TRBJ2-1; DNA: TGTGCCAGCAGCTTAGGCCCGAGAACTTACAATGAGCAGTTCTTC; CDR3: CASSLGPRTYNEQFF
D: TRBD1; size: -; V: TRBV2; J: TRBJ2-7; DNA: TGTGCCAGCAGTGACCGGGACAGGGCCTACGAGCAGTACTTC; CDR3: CASSDRDRAYEQYF
D: TRBD2; size: -; V: TRBV27; J: TRBJ2-1; DNA: TGTGCCAGCAGTTTAGTGTTGGGACTAGCGGCTTTCAATGAGCAGTTCTTC; CDR3: CASSLVLGLAAFNEQFF
D: TRBD2; size: -; V: TRBV7-9; J: TRBJ2-2; DNA: TGTGCCAGCAGTTCCGGGACTAGCGTTCCCGGGGAGCTGTTTTTT; CDR3: CASSSGTSVPGELFF
D: -; size: -; V: TRBV6-6; J: TRBJ2-1; DNA: TGTGCCAGCAGTAAACAGGGCCATGAGCAGTTCTTC; CDR3: CASSKQGHEQFF
D: -; size: -; V: TRBV9; J: TRBJ2-5; DNA: TGTGCCAGCAGCGTAAACTCCCGGTCAGGGGGAGGTGAGACCCAGTACTTC; CDR3: CASSVNSRSGGGETQYF
D: TRBD2; size: -; V: TRBV30; J: TRBJ2-5; DNA: TGTGCCTGGAGTGCCTCTTCGGCGGGAGAGGCAGAGACCCAGTACTTC; CDR3: CAWSASSAGEAETQYF
D: -; size: few; V: TRBV21-1; J: TRBJ2-4; DNA: TGTGCCAGCAGCAAAGCGAGCAGGGGGCTGGACAAAAACATTCAGTACTTC; CDR3: CASSKASRGLDKNIQYF
D: -; size: -; V: TRBV6-2/TRBV6-3; J: TRBJ1-1; DNA: TGTGCCAGCAGTCACCGGTTTGTGACTGAAGCTTTCTTT; CDR3: CASSHRFVTEAFF
D: TRBD2; size: -; V: TRBV11-2; J: TRBJ2-7; DNA: TGTGCCAGCAGCTACGAGTTAGCGGGAGCCTACGAGCAGTACTTC; CDR3: CASSYELAGAYEQYF
D: TRBD1; size: -; V: TRBV20-1; J: TRBJ2-1; DNA: TGCAGTGCTAGTCCCCAGGACAGGTGGGGCAATGAGCAGTTCTTC; CDR3: CSASPQDRWGNEQFF
D: TRBD1; size: -; V: TRBV6-5; J: TRBJ2-1; DNA: TGTGCCAGCAGTAAGGACAGGGTTCCCTACAATGAGCAGTTCTTC; CDR3: CASSKDRVPYNEQFF
D: TRBD2; size: many; V: TRBV9; J: TRBJ2-1; DNA: TGTGCCAGCAGCGCTACTAGCGGGGGGCACAATGAGCAGTTCTTC; CDR3: CASSATSGGHNEQFF
D: -; size: few; V: TRBV6-2/TRBV6-3; J: TRBJ2-7; DNA: TGTGCCAGCAGCACGGGGCTAATCCAGGGGGAGCAGTACTTC; CDR3: CASSTGLIQGEQYF
D: -; size: -; V: TRBV19; J: TRBJ1-1; DNA: TGTGCCAGTAGTATGAGCAAGGGGGACACTGAAGCTTTCTTT; CDR3: CASSMSKGDTEAFF
D: -; size: few; V: TRBV11-2; J: TRBJ1-2; DNA: TGTGCCAGCAGCTTAGGGGCAGAAAATGGCTACACCTTC; CDR3: CASSLGAENGYTF
D: -; size: -; V: TRBV25-1; J: TRBJ1-2; DNA: TGTGCCAGCGGAACCCTTAAACAGGATCTTCCTGGCGGCTACACCTTC; CDR3: CASGTLKQDLPGGYTF
D: TRBD2; size: once; V: TRBV4-2; J: TRBJ2-1; DNA: TGTGCCAGCAGCCAGACTAGCGTATCCTACAATGAGCAGTTCTTC; CDR3: CASSQTSVSYNEQFF
D: TRBD2; size: -; V: TRBV28; J: TRBJ2-3; DNA: TGTGCCAGCAGTGTACTAGCGGCCACAGATACGCAGTATTTT; CDR3: CASSVLAATDTQYF
D: -; size: -; V: TRBV24-1; J: TRBJ2-1; DNA: TGTGCCACCAGTGCAGAGGGAGCGTTCAGGAATGAGCAGTTCTTC; CDR3: CATSAEGAFRNEQFF